Each of the 2 T cell receptor beta chains below was sequenced from the same sample in a study of tumour-infiltrating T cells in Burkitt lymphoma. The method was immunoSEQ multiplex PCR; TCRdb's version includes in-frame clones alone and lacks a portion of them. The data contain 45,000 to 60,000 clones, less than 35% of them singletons. Sequencing was carried out using tumor tissue. These receptors originate from a human donor with Burkitt lymphoma.

This clone was seen a handful of times. This chain links TRBV19 with TRBJ1-6; the D gene is possibly TRBD1 (6 bases). V was trimmed by 9 bases and J by 6 bases, leaving 21 bases between them. The germline V gene has CDR1 LNHDA and CDR2 SQIVND (reference sequence). This CDR3 comprises 16 residues. CDR3 residues: CASRTAGTRTNSPLHF. The CDR3 bases are TGTGCCAGCCGAACCGCTGGGACACGAACTAATTCACCCCTCCACTTT.

This clone showed up just a few times. V is TRBV5-1 and J is TRBJ2-3, with unresolved D. V was clipped by 3 bases and J by 8 bases, with 10 bases between them. The CDR3 is made up of 12 amino acids. Germline V gene lookup returns CDR1 SGHRS and CDR2 YFSETQ. The CDR3, as DNA: TGCGCCAGCAGCTCCGACGTGGGTACGCAGTATTTT. It is translated as CASSSDVGTQYF. Supplemented by reference TRBV5-1 and TRBJ2-3, the full variable domain reads KAGVTQTPRYLIKTRGQQVTLSCSPISGHRSVSWYQQTPGQGLQFLFEYFSETQRNKGNFPGRFSGRQFSNSRSEMNVSTLELGDSALYLCASSSDVGTQYFGPGTRLTVL.